This record looks at one T cell receptor beta chain sequence and its context. The sample comes from a study of T cell responses to AZD1222 COVID-19 vaccine. Trimming cost V 8 bases and J 7 bases, with 18 bases left between them. Germline CDR1 and CDR2: LNHDA and SQIVND (reference sequence). The CDR3 has 15 residues. Here immunoSEQ multiplex PCR was the method, and the copy in TCRdb shows in-frame clones only, minus some. The sample has around 150,000 clones, roughly 90% seen once. J is TRBJ1-6 and V is TRBV19; the D gene is possibly TRBD1 (6 bases). The material sequenced was peripheral blood, taken 28 days after the second AZD1222 dose. The receptor was derived from an adult who received the AZD1222 COVID-19 vaccine. The CDR3 is CASRSWTAENSPLHF. Written as DNA, the CDR3 is TGTGCCAGTCGATCTTGGACAGCGGAAAATTCACCCCTCCACTTT.